The sequence of this T cell receptor beta chain was determined in a study of shared clonotypes between healthy human individuals. The data were produced by immunoSEQ multiplex PCR, yet TCRdb's version contains in-frame clones alone and is incomplete. The sample contains approximately 2,000,000 clones, approximately 92% of which appear only once. Terminally differentiated effector memory CD45RA+ cells were excluded by CCR7 positive selection of CD45RO-negative cells. Germline V CDR1 and CDR2: SNHLY, FYNNEI. With V trimmed by 3 bases and J by 7 bases, 10 bases remained unmatched. The length of the CDR3 is 16 residues.

Specimen: naive CD8+ T cells from PBMCs. This clonotype was obtained from a man between 18 and 29 years old in good health. Some clones in this sample may be carry-over from other donors' samples. The J gene is TRBJ2-7, the V gene TRBV2; TRBD2 matches 12 bases. The CDR3 nucleotides read TGTGCCAGCAGTGACGGGCTAGCGGGAGGGCTATGGGAGCAGTACTTC. This codes for CASSDGLAGGLWEQYF.